The 8 T cell receptor beta chains below all came from one sample that was sequenced in a study of cytomegalovirus exposure and HLA in healthy donors. This PCR relied on a set of 60 Vbeta primers and 13 Jbeta primers. Sequenced by immunoSEQ multiplex PCR; TCRdb stores in-frame clones only, minus some. The sample totals about 64,000 clones. The sample consisted of PBMCs. The receptors come from a woman younger than 30 in good health and CMV-seronegative.

The V call is TRBV4-1, the J call TRBJ2-2; D unclear. The CDR3 spans 14 residues. CDR1 MGHRA and CDR2 YSYEKL come from the germline V gene. V was pared by 9 bases and J by 9 bases, with 20 bases between. The CDR3 sequence: CASGASPLGRELFF. The CDR3 DNA sequence: TGCGCCAGTGGAGCATCACCCCTTGGTAGGGAGCTGTTTTTT.

The genes are TRBV25-1 and TRBJ1-1; D uncertain. The V gene lost 3 bases and the J gene lost 4 bases, with 9 bases spanning the gap. CDR1 and CDR2 from the germline V gene are MGHDK and SYGVNS. CDR3 length: 13 residues. The CDR3, as DNA: TGTGCCAGCAGTGACCGGGGTGGCACTGAAGCTTTCTTT. It specifies CASSDRGGTEAFF.

J is TRBJ2-3 and V is TRBV5-1; 9 nucleotides align to TRBD1. V lost 5 bases to trimming and J lost 1 base; unmatched junction nucleotides: 5. Per the germline V gene, CDR1 is SGHRS and CDR2 is YFSETQ. The CDR3 has 15 amino acids. The CDR3 spells CASSSDRGGTDTQYF. The DNA for the CDR3 is TGCGCCAGCAGTTCGGACAGGGGAGGCACAGATACGCAGTATTTT.

Points on this clone: An end of the junction does not agree with germline; a read error may underlie this. The chain couples TRBV2 to TRBJ2-7; 8 bases align to TRBD2. CDR3 length: 13 residues. The germline V gene encodes CDR1 SNHLY and CDR2 FYNNEI. The CDR3 reads CASSERSGSRNHF. The CDR3 nucleotides read TGTGCCAGCAGTGAAAGGAGCGGGAGTCGGAATCACTTC. Variable domain in full (rest from reference TRBV2 and TRBJ2-7): EPEVTQTPSHQVTQMGQEVILRCVPISNHLYFYWYRQILGQKVEFLVSFYNNEISEKSEIFDDQFSVERPDGSNFTLKIRSTKLEDSAMYFCASSERSGSRNHFGPGTRLTVT.

A remark on this clone: One junction end disagrees with the germline gene, perhaps due to a read error. The chain employs TRBV7-7 and TRBJ2-5; a weak D match, TRBD2 (5 bases). CDR3 length: 13 residues. Germline V gene data show CDR1 as SSHAT and CDR2 as FNYEAQ (reference sequence). The CDR3 protein is CASSALREETQYF. CDR3 bases: TGTGCTAGCAGCGCATTGCGGGAAGAGACCCAGTACTTC. Supplemented by reference TRBV7-7 and TRBJ2-5, the full variable domain reads GAGVSQSPRYKVTKRGQDVTLRCDPISSHATLYWYQQALGQGPEFLTYFNYEAQPDKSGLPSDRFSAERPEGSISTLTIQRTEQRDSAMYRCASSALREETQYFGPGTRLLVL.

The chain is built from TRBV5-1 and TRBJ2-3; 7 bases agree with TRBD1. Germline CDR1 SGHRS, CDR2 YFSETQ. V lost 4 bases and J lost 1; bases outside the gene matches: 6. CDR3 length: 15 residues. CDR3 region: CASSLEGQGTDTQYF. Here the CDR3 DNA reads TGCGCCAGCAGCCTCGAAGGACAGGGCACAGATACGCAGTATTTT.

The CDR3, as DNA: TGTGCCAGCAGCTTACCAGGGATTGTCGGCTACACCTTC. This gives the protein CASSLPGIVGYTF. The rearrangement links TRBV11-3 to TRBJ1-2, with D possibly TRBD1 on 5 matching bases. This CDR3 is built from 13 residues. With 2 bases removed from V and 8 bases from J, the gap between germline ends came to 12 bases. Germline values: CDR1 SGHNT, CDR2 YENEEA.

This rearrangement joins TRBV5-4 to TRBJ1-2; 10 bases are a match to TRBD1. CDR1 and CDR2 (germline): SGHNT, YYREEE (reference sequence). CDR3 length: 14 residues. Trimming took 3 bases from V and 6 from J; bases not matched to a gene: 5. DNA of the CDR3: TGTGCCAGCAGCTCCCGGGACAGGGGTGATGGCTACACCTTC. Amino acid sequence: CASSSRDRGDGYTF.